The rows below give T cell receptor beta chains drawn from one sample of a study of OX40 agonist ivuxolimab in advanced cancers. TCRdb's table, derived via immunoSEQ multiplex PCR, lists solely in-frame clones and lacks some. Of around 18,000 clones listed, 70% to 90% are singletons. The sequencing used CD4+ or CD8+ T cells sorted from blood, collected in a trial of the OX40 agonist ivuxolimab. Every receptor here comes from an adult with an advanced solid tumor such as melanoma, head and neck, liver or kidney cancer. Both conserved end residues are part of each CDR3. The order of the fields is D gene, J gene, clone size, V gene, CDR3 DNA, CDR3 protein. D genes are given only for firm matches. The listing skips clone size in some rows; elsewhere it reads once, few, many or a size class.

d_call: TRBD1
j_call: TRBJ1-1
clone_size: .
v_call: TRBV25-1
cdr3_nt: TGTGCCAGCAGTTGGGACAGGGAAGGCCCCACTGAAGCTTTCTTT
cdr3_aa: CASSWDREGPTEAFF

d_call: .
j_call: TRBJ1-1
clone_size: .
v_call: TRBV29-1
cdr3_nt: TGCAGCGTTGACAGGGTTTTCACTGAAGCTTTCTTT
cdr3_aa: CSVDRVFTEAFF

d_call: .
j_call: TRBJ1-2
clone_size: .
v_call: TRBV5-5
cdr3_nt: TGTGCCAGCAGCTTAATTTTCAGCGAAGCTAACTATGGCTACACCTTC
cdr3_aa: CASSLIFSEANYGYTF

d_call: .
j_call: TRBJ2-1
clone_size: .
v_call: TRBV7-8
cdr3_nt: TGTGCCAGCAGCCCGGGACTGGACAATGAGCAGTTCTTC
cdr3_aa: CASSPGLDNEQFF

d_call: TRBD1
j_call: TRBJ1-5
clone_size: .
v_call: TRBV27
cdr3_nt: TGTGCCAGCAGTTTAGTGACAGGGGGTGGTCAGCCCCAGCATTTT
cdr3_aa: CASSLVTGGGQPQHF

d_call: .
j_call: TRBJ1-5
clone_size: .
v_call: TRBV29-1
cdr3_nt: TGCAGCGTTGAAGAGGGGGGGAGGCAGCCCCAGCATTTT
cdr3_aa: CSVEEGGRQPQHF

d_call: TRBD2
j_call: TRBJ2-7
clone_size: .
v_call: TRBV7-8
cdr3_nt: TGTGCCAGCAGCTCCCTAGCGGGAGGGGGCGAGCAGTACTTC
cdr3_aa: CASSSLAGGGEQYF

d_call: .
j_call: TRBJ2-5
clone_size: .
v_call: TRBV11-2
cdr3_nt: TGTGCCAGCACCCCACCCGGTGGTGAGACCCAGTACTTC
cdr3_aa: CASTPPGGETQYF

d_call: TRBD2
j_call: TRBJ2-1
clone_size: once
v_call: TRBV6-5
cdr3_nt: TGTGCCAGCAGTAGGAGGCTAGCGGGAGATGAGCAGTTCTTC
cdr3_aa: CASSRRLAGDEQFF

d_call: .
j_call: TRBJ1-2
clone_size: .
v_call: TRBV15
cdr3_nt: TGTGCCACCAGCAGGTACTCCGAAACCGTAGGTGGCTACACCTTC
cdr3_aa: CATSRYSETVGGYTF